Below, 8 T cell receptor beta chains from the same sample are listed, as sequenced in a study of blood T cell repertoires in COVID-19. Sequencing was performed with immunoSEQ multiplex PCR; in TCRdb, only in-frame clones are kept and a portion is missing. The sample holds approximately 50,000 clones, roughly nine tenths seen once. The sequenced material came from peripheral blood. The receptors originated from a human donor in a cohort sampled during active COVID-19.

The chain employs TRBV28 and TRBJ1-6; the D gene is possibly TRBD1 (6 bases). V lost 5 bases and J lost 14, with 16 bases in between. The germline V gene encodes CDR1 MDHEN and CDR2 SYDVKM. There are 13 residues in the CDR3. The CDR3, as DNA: TGTGCCAGCAGTCACAGGGACCCCTCATCCCTCCACTTT. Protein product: CASSHRDPSSLHF.

CDR3 residues: CASSGLAPYEQYV. DNA for the CDR3: TGTGCCAGCAGCGGACTAGCGCCCTACGAGCAGTACGTC. The rearrangement links TRBV28 to TRBJ2-7, with 9 bases that match TRBD2. The CDR3 contains 13 residues. From germline, CDR1 is MDHEN and CDR2 SYDVKM. Trimming removed 6 bases from V and 2 bases from J; junction bases left unmatched: 2.

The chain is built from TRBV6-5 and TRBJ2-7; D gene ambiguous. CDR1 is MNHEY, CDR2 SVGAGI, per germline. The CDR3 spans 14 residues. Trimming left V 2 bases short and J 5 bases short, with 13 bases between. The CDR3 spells CASSYVSLVDEQYF. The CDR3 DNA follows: TGTGCCAGCAGTTACGTCTCTCTTGTAGACGAGCAGTACTTC.

CDR3 in amino acids: CASRLFSGGVRDTQYF. DNA for the CDR3: TGTGCCAGCAGATTGTTTAGCGGGGGGGTGAGGGATACGCAGTATTTT. The rearrangement joins TRBV5-4 to TRBJ2-3; TRBD2 aligns across 11 bases. The CDR3 is made up of 16 amino acids. With V trimmed by 5 bases and J by 6 bases, 11 bases remained unmatched. CDR1 is SGHNT and CDR2 is YYREEE in the germline V gene (reference sequence).

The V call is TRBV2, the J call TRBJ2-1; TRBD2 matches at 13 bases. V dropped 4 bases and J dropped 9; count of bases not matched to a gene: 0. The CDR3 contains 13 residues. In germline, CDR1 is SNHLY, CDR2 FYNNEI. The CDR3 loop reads CASSGLAGGEQFF. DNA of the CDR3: TGTGCCAGCAGTGGACTAGCGGGAGGTGAGCAGTTCTTC.

The CDR3 protein is CASSPPEPGQGFEAFF. DNA for the CDR3: TGTGCCAGCTCACCACCGGAACCGGGACAGGGGTTTGAAGCTTTCTTT. The chain recombines TRBV18 with TRBJ1-1; 10 bases are shared with TRBD1. With 0 bases clipped from V and 7 bases from J, the junction kept 8 bases outside the gene matches. Germline loops: CDR1 KGHSH, CDR2 LQKENI. The CDR3 is 16 amino acids. Full variable domain (rest looked up from reference TRBV18 and TRBJ1-1): NAGVMQNPRHLVRRRGQEARLRCSPMKGHSHVYWYRQLPEEGLKFMVYLQKENIIDESGMPKERFSAEFPKEGPSILRIQQVVRGDSAAYFCASSPPEPGQGFEAFFGQGTRLTVV.

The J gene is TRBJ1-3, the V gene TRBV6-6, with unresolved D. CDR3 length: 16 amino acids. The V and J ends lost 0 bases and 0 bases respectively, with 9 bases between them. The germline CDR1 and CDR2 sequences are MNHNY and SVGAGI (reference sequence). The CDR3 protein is CASSYSSLNSGNTIYF. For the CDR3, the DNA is TGTGCCAGCAGTTACTCGTCACTCAACTCTGGAAACACCATATATTTT.

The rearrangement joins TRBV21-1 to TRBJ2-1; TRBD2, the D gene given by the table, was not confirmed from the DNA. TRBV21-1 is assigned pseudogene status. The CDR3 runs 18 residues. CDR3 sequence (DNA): TGTGCCAGCAGCACCGGACAGGGGAGGACTAGCGGGGCAAATGAGCAGTTCTTC. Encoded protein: CASSTGQGRTSGANEQFF.